The sequence of this T cell receptor (beta chain) was determined in a study of blood T cell repertoires in COVID-19. The length of the CDR3 is 12 residues. The V and J ends lost 7 bases and 2 bases, in that order; junction bases with no gene match: 1. Germline V CDR1 and CDR2: LGHDT, YNNKEL (reference sequence). Sequenced by immunoSEQ multiplex PCR; TCRdb stores in-frame clones only, minus some. The sample contains about 220,000 clones, roughly 83% of which appear only once. The V call is TRBV3-1 (or the pseudogene TRBV3-2), the J call TRBJ1-2, with TRBD1 identical over 7 bases. Sequencing input: PBMCs or T cells enriched from blood (not recorded which). The receptor was derived from a woman aged 35 to 49 with acute COVID-19. The CDR3 protein is CASKGQNYGYTF. DNA for the CDR3: TGTGCCAGCAAGGGACAGAACTATGGCTACACCTTC.